This T cell receptor (beta chain) appears in the sequencing data of a study of cytomegalovirus exposure and HLA in healthy donors. The germline V gene has CDR1 MNHEY and CDR2 SMNVEV (reference sequence). The ends were cut back, 6 bases at V and 2 bases at J, with 16 bases in the middle. CDR3 length equals 15 residues. Primers included in the PCR were 60 Vbeta and 13 Jbeta primers. Clones were sequenced by immunoSEQ multiplex PCR, and TCRdb holds only the in-frame ones, with some missing. The sample includes roughly 98,000 clones, around 80% seen only once; the top ten take roughly 9.8%. The sequencing sample was made of PBMCs. V gene TRBV27 combines with J gene TRBJ1-2, with D possibly TRBD1 on 6 matching bases. The sequence was obtained from a man between 18 and 29 years old in good health and CMV-seropositive. The CDR3 nucleotides are TGTGCCAGCAGATCTCTTGACAGGCCCAACTATGGCTACACCTTC. It yields the protein CASRSLDRPNYGYTF.